Listed below are T cell receptor beta chains from one sample, sequenced in a study of Ad26.COV2.S vaccination and SARS-CoV-2 variants. Clones were read by immunoSEQ multiplex PCR, and TCRdb kept only the in-frame ones, dropping some. The repertoire consists of about 480,000 clones, with roughly 87% occurring once and the leading ten covering 10% to 15%. Sample: peripheral blood, taken in a trial of Ad26.COV2.S vaccine versus placebo. Source of these receptors: a person between 18 and 59 years old who received the Ad26.COV2.S COVID-19 vaccine or a placebo. Both conserved end residues are part of each CDR3. D genes are given only for firm matches. The size of a clone is reported for some rows only, either as once, few or many, or as a class for expanded clones.

d_call	v_call	j_call	clone_size	cdr3_aa	cdr3_nt
-	TRBV9	TRBJ2-1	-	CASSLGGEQFF	TGTGCCAGCAGCCTCGGAGGTGAGCAGTTCTTC
-	TRBV27	TRBJ1-5	-	CASSLYRGHQPQHF	TGTGCCAGCAGTTTGTATAGAGGTCATCAGCCCCAGCATTTT
-	TRBV5-8	TRBJ1-1	-	CASSLLGGTEAFF	TGTGCCAGCAGCTTGTTGGGGGGTACTGAAGCTTTCTTT
-	TRBV19	TRBJ2-2	-	CASSPRGTFANTGELFF	TGTGCCAGTAGTCCCAGAGGGACGTTCGCGAACACCGGGGAGCTGTTTTTT
-	TRBV27	TRBJ2-5	once	CASSRGETQYF	TGTGCCAGCAGCCGTGGGGAGACCCAGTACTTC
-	TRBV7-2	TRBJ1-1	-	CASSRAELLNTEAFF	TGTGCCAGCAGCCGCGCGGAGCTTTTGAACACTGAAGCTTTCTTT
TRBD2	TRBV19	TRBJ2-3	once	CASSMWDSGSYTQYF	TGTGCCAGTAGTATGTGGGATAGCGGGAGTTATACGCAGTATTTT
-	TRBV6-2/TRBV6-3	TRBJ2-7	-	CASSPAGSYEQYF	TGTGCCAGCAGCCCTGCGGGATCCTACGAGCAGTACTTC
-	TRBV5-1	TRBJ2-1	-	CASSPDRPTGGQFF	TGCGCCAGCAGCCCCGACAGGCCCACAGGCGGGCAGTTCTTC
-	TRBV5-1	TRBJ2-2	-	CASSPGTPGELFF	TGCGCCAGCAGCCCCGGGACCCCGGGGGAGCTGTTTTTT
-	TRBV19	TRBJ2-1	-	CASSQGGFYNEQFF	TGTGCCAGTAGTCAGGGTGGTTTCTACAATGAGCAGTTCTTC
-	TRBV6-5	TRBJ2-3	-	CASSYGGLRYTDTQYF	TGTGCCAGCAGTTACGGTGGCTTACGATACACAGATACGCAGTATTTT
TRBD1	TRBV6-1	TRBJ2-7	-	CASSEAGQTIYEQYF	TGTGCCAGCAGTGAAGCGGGACAGACGATCTACGAGCAGTACTTC
TRBD2	TRBV27	TRBJ2-1	once	CASTNSGSLNEQFF	TGTGCCAGCACGAATAGCGGGAGTTTAAATGAGCAGTTCTTC
TRBD1	TRBV4-2	TRBJ1-2	-	CASSQAGTGDGYTF	TGTGCCAGCAGCCAAGCGGGGACAGGGGATGGCTACACCTTC
-	TRBV28	TRBJ1-1	-	CASTRMGWYTEAFF	TGTGCCAGCACCCGGATGGGATGGTACACTGAAGCTTTCTTT
TRBD2	TRBV6-4	TRBJ2-1	-	CASSDSGTSGPAEQFF	TGTGCCAGCAGTGACTCGGGGACTAGCGGCCCGGCTGAGCAGTTCTTC
-	TRBV5-6	TRBJ2-3	-	CASSVRIGTSTDTQYF	TGTGCCAGCAGCGTTAGGATAGGCACTAGCACAGATACGCAGTATTTT
TRBD2	TRBV30	TRBJ2-7	-	CAWSLRRGGREQYF	TGTGCCTGGAGTCTAAGACGGGGGGGTAGGGAGCAGTACTTC
-	TRBV30	TRBJ1-1	-	CAWSASVKNTEAFF	TGTGCCTGGAGTGCCTCAGTGAAGAACACTGAAGCTTTCTTT
-	TRBV4-1	TRBJ2-7	-	CASSQLVAATYEQYF	TGCGCCAGCAGCCAACTGGTAGCGGCTACCTACGAGCAGTACTTC
-	TRBV7-9	TRBJ1-6	-	CASNYGGNSPLHF	TGTGCCAGCAACTACGGGGGTAATTCACCCCTCCACTTT
-	TRBV30	TRBJ1-2	-	CAWRGDTEYGYTF	TGTGCCTGGAGAGGCGACACCGAGTATGGCTACACCTTC
-	TRBV19	TRBJ1-1	-	CASSIWQMNTEAFF	TGTGCCAGTAGTATCTGGCAGATGAACACTGAAGCTTTCTTT
-	TRBV7-2	TRBJ1-5	-	CASSLASNQPQHF	TGTGCCAGCAGCTTAGCCAGCAATCAGCCCCAGCATTTT
TRBD1	TRBV5-1	TRBJ1-1	-	CASSLGHRGSTEAFF	TGCGCCAGCAGCTTGGGGCACAGGGGGAGCACTGAAGCTTTCTTT
-	TRBV12-3/TRBV12-4	TRBJ1-1	-	CASSLIDGEAFF	TGTGCCAGCAGTCTGATCGACGGTGAAGCTTTCTTT
-	TRBV6-5	TRBJ2-5	-	CASTVLGQETQYF	TGTGCCAGCACGGTTTTAGGGCAAGAGACCCAGTACTTC
-	TRBV19	TRBJ2-2	few	CASAGRGGNGELFF	TGTGCCAGTGCGGGCAGGGGAGGAAACGGGGAGCTGTTTTTT
-	TRBV9	TRBJ2-1	few	CASSVAQDLYNEQFF	TGTGCCAGCAGCGTTGCTCAGGACCTCTACAATGAGCAGTTCTTC
-	TRBV27	TRBJ1-2	-	CASSFSGGALGYGYTF	TGTGCCAGCAGTTTTTCGGGGGGCGCGCTCGGCTATGGCTACACCTTC
TRBD1	TRBV2	TRBJ2-1	-	CASRTGPYYNEQFF	TGTGCCAGCCGGACAGGGCCCTACTACAATGAGCAGTTCTTC
-	TRBV29-1	TRBJ1-3	-	CSVGFGNTIYF	TGCAGCGTCGGTTTTGGAAACACCATATATTTT